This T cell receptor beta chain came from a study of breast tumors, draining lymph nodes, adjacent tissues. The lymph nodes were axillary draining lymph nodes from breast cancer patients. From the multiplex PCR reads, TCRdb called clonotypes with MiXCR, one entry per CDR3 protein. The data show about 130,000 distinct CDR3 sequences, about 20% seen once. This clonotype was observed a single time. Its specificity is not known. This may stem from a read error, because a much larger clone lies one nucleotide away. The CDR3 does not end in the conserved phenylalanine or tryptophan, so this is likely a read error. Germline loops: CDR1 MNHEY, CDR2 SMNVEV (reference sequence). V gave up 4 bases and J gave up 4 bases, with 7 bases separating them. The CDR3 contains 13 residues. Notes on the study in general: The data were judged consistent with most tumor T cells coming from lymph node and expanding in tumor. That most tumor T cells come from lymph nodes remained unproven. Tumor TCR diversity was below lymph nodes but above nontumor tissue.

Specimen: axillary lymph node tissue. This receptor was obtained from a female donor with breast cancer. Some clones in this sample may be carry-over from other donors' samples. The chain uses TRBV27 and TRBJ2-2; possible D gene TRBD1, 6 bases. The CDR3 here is CASSSRGTGELFS. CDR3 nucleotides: TGTGCCAGCAGTTCCAGGGGCACCGGGGAGCTGTTTTCT.